This T cell receptor (beta chain) was identified in a study of identifying expanded T cells in peripheral blood. The study, taken as a whole, reports: Variance in clone template counts between approximately two-week samples significantly increased with total template count across all healthy donors. Technical replicates showed roughly 1.2 changed clones; around 2 weeks roughly 16; four weeks 19.

Healthy donors had no documented immune events, such as infections, while sampled. Using immunoSEQ multiplex PCR, the repertoire was profiled, and TCRdb retains in-frame clones only, with some absent. Of 90,000 to 110,000 clones in the sample, about 85% are singletons; the top ten hold about 7.7%. A word on this clone: No antigen is known for it.

The source is a person aged 18 to 69 in good health. The sequencing sample was made of blood.

The CDR3 sequence: CASRLEDAHLSGNTIYF. CDR3 sequence (DNA): TGTGCAAGTCGCTTAGAGGACGCTCACCTCTCTGGAAACACCATATATTTT. The chain has TRBV12-2 and TRBJ1-3. TRBV12-2 is marked as a pseudogene. The CDR3 spans 17 residues.